The rows below give T cell receptor beta chains drawn from one sample of a study of technical replicates of blood from a few donors. Assay: immunoSEQ multiplex PCR; the TCRdb copy retains only in-frame clones and omits some. The sample has about 79,000 clones, 75% to 95% seen once. Source material: T cells isolated from PBMCs. The receptors were gathered from a human donor in good health. Some clones in this sample may be carry-over from other donors' samples. The CDR3 runs from the conserved cysteine through the conserved F or W. A D gene is named only where the DNA matches it firmly. Size values are once, few and many counts, or a class for expanded clones, and some rows have none.

V: TRBV19
size: once
D: TRBD2
J: TRBJ2-1
DNA: TGTGCCAGTAGTATTCGGGGAGGGCCCTACAATGAGCAGTTCTTC
CDR3: CASSIRGGPYNEQFF

V: TRBV11-3
size: -
D: -
J: TRBJ2-3
DNA: TGTGCCAGCAGCTTAGCGCCCAGGGTGGCAGATACGCAGTATTTT
CDR3: CASSLAPRVADTQYF

V: TRBV4-1
size: -
D: TRBD1
J: TRBJ2-7
DNA: TGCGCCAGCAGCCAAGAAATAGCAGGGGGCGGCGAGCAGTACTTC
CDR3: CASSQEIAGGGEQYF

V: TRBV9
size: -
D: -
J: TRBJ2-7
DNA: TGTGCCAGCAGCGTAGTTCCCCGGGGGGAGCAGTACTTC
CDR3: CASSVVPRGEQYF

V: TRBV19
size: -
D: -
J: TRBJ2-1
DNA: TGTGCCAGTAGTATTGGGTTGACTTCTGAGCAGTTCTTC
CDR3: CASSIGLTSEQFF

V: TRBV5-4
size: once
D: TRBD2
J: TRBJ2-1
DNA: TGTGCCAGCAGCTTGTTAGCGGGAGGCTCCTACAATGAGCAGTTCTTC
CDR3: CASSLLAGGSYNEQFF

V: TRBV2
size: -
D: -
J: TRBJ1-3
DNA: TGTGCCAGCAGTGAAGCGCTCACCGAAACTATACGCTCTGGAAACACCATATATTTT
CDR3: CASSEALTETIRSGNTIYF

V: TRBV6-5
size: -
D: TRBD2
J: TRBJ2-7
DNA: TGTGCCAGCAGTTACTCGGACGGGAGGATTATATACGAGCAGTACTTC
CDR3: CASSYSDGRIIYEQYF

V: TRBV11-1
size: -
D: -
J: TRBJ1-2
DNA: TGTGCCAGCAGCTTGACTTCGGACAGCCTCTATGGCTACACCTTC
CDR3: CASSLTSDSLYGYTF

V: TRBV12-5
size: -
D: -
J: TRBJ2-7
DNA: TGTGCTAGTGGTTTGGTACAAGCCTACGAGCAGTACTTC
CDR3: CASGLVQAYEQYF

V: TRBV29-1
size: -
D: TRBD2
J: TRBJ2-7
DNA: TGCAGCGTTGAACTAGCGGGAGCAGACGAGCAGTACTTC
CDR3: CSVELAGADEQYF

V: TRBV28
size: once
D: TRBD2
J: TRBJ2-3
DNA: TGTGCCAGCAGGAAACCGGGACTAGTCGGCGGGGCAACAGATACGCAGTATTTT
CDR3: CASRKPGLVGGATDTQYF

V: TRBV6-5
size: -
D: -
J: TRBJ1-1
DNA: TGTGCCAGCACCGGTACTCTAATGAACACTGAAGCTTTCTTT
CDR3: CASTGTLMNTEAFF

V: TRBV28
size: -
D: -
J: TRBJ2-3
DNA: TGTGCCAGCAGTTTAGGAGAGCAGTATTTT
CDR3: CASSLGEQYF

V: TRBV11-3
size: -
D: -
J: TRBJ2-5
DNA: TGTGCCAGCAGCTTAGGGGTGTCAAGCGGACAAGAGACCCAGTACTTC
CDR3: CASSLGVSSGQETQYF

V: TRBV9
size: once
D: -
J: TRBJ2-1
DNA: TGTGCCAGCAGCGTAGTTAGCAATGAGCAGTTCTTC
CDR3: CASSVVSNEQFF

V: TRBV7-7
size: -
D: TRBD2
J: TRBJ2-1
DNA: TGTGCTAGCAGCTTAGCCTCGTCTAGCGGGAGGAGTGGGAATGAGCAGTTCTTC
CDR3: CASSLASSSGRSGNEQFF

V: TRBV5-1
size: -
D: -
J: TRBJ2-1
DNA: TGCGCCAGCAGCTTGGACACCAATGAGCAGTTCTTC
CDR3: CASSLDTNEQFF

V: TRBV19
size: -
D: TRBD1
J: TRBJ2-7
DNA: TGTGCCAGTAGCAAACAGGGGGCCTACGAGCAGTACTTC
CDR3: CASSKQGAYEQYF

V: TRBV10-3
size: -
D: -
J: TRBJ2-1
DNA: TGTGCCATCAGTGAATATGGAGTAATAGGAGGCTCCTACAATGAGCAGTTCTTC
CDR3: CAISEYGVIGGSYNEQFF

V: TRBV18
size: -
D: -
J: TRBJ2-7
DNA: TGTGCCAGCTCAGGTGGAGCTGGGGCCCTTCCGTCCTACGAGCAGTACTTC
CDR3: CASSGGAGALPSYEQYF

V: TRBV9
size: -
D: TRBD1
J: TRBJ1-3
DNA: TGTGCCAGCAGCGTAGGGACAGGGGGCAAGTCTGGAAACACCATATATTTT
CDR3: CASSVGTGGKSGNTIYF

V: TRBV6-1
size: few
D: TRBD1
J: TRBJ1-2
DNA: TGTGCCAGCAGGAGGGACAGGGAAGAGGGCTACACCTTC
CDR3: CASRRDREEGYTF

V: TRBV5-1
size: -
D: -
J: TRBJ1-4
DNA: TGCGCCAGCAGCTTGGACGGGAGGGGCGTCGAAAAACTGTTTTTT
CDR3: CASSLDGRGVEKLFF

V: TRBV18
size: -
D: TRBD2
J: TRBJ2-7
DNA: TGTGCCAGCTCGCGGGGGTCAGCGACCTCCTACGAGCAGTACTTC
CDR3: CASSRGSATSYEQYF

V: TRBV27
size: once
D: TRBD2
J: TRBJ2-7
DNA: TGTGCCAGCAGTTTATGGGGGGGATCATCCTACGAGCAGTACTTC
CDR3: CASSLWGGSSYEQYF

V: TRBV28
size: -
D: -
J: TRBJ2-1
DNA: TGTGCCAGCAGGCCTCAGGGATACAATGAGCAGTTCTTC
CDR3: CASRPQGYNEQFF

V: TRBV5-6
size: -
D: -
J: TRBJ1-2
DNA: TGTGCCAGCAGCTTGGCCTCGGGCTACACCTTC
CDR3: CASSLASGYTF